This TCR beta chain emerged from a study of shared clonotypes between healthy human individuals. As to this clone: The antigen is undetermined.

CD4+ cells yielded CD45RA+ naive and CD45RA-negative memory subsets. Findings and caveats of the study: Generation of non-shared clonotypes was less probable than generation of clonotypes shared by all four donors. Across four donors, naive CD4 shared roughly 5%, naive CD8 around 3.5%, memory CD4 2.3%, memory CD8 0.4%.

CDR1 KGHSH and CDR2 LQKENI come from the germline V gene. The CDR3 has 12 residues. V was pared by 3 bases and J by 9 bases, with 12 bases between. The method was immunoSEQ multiplex PCR; TCRdb's version includes in-frame clones alone and lacks a portion of them. The data show just over 2,000,000 clones, with over 85% seen just once and around 0.13% held by the top ten. The specimen was naive CD4+ T cells sorted from blood. As for subset: CD45RA+ positively selected. This clonotype was sampled from a young man in good health. J is TRBJ2-7 and V is TRBV18, with D possibly called TRBD1 or TRBD2 (5 bases each). This CDR3 reads CASSPWGKGQYF. The CDR3 DNA is TGTGCCAGCTCACCGTGGGGGAAGGGGCAGTACTTC. The whole variable domain, remainder taken from reference TRBV18 and TRBJ2-7, is NAGVMQNPRHLVRRRGQEARLRCSPMKGHSHVYWYRQLPEEGLKFMVYLQKENIIDESGMPKERFSAEFPKEGPSILRIQQVVRGDSAAYFCASSPWGKGQYFGPGTRLTVT.